One and the same sample provided the 6 T cell receptor beta chains below, sequenced in a study of blood T cell repertoires in COVID-19. Repertoires were generated with immunoSEQ multiplex PCR, while TCRdb's copy carries only in-frame clones and drops some. In the table there are 310,000 or so clones, about nine tenths of which are singletons. The sample was PBMCs or T cells enriched from blood (not recorded which). The receptors were gathered from a middle-aged woman who had recovered from COVID-19.

This rearrangement joins TRBV18 to TRBJ2-1, with D perhaps matching TRBD2 (5 bases). Trimming cost V 2 bases and J 5 bases, with 10 bases left between them. There are 14 residues in the CDR3. The germline gives CDR1 KGHSH, CDR2 LQKENI. The CDR3 reads CASSPDLRDNEQFF. The CDR3, as DNA: TGTGCCAGCTCACCAGATCTGCGGGACAATGAGCAGTTCTTC.

The V and J genes are TRBV7-2 and TRBJ1-2, with TRBD1 matching 9 bases. The CDR3 is made up of 13 amino acids. Trimming took 6 bases from V and 4 from J; bases not matched to a gene: 3. The germline V gene encodes CDR1 SGHTA and CDR2 FQGNSA. CDR3 DNA: TGTGCCAGCAGGGACAGGGGATTCTATGGCTACACCTTC. It yields the protein CASRDRGFYGYTF.

The chain uses TRBV9 and TRBJ2-7; the D gene is possibly TRBD1 (6 bases). The ends were cut back, 3 bases at V and 4 bases at J, with 8 bases in the middle. CDR3 length: 12 amino acids. The V gene's germline CDR1 is SGDLS and CDR2 YYNGEE. The CDR3 nucleotides read TGTGCCAGCAGCGCTCAGGGGTACGAGCAGTACTTC. The encoded protein is CASSAQGYEQYF.

The chain recombines TRBV29-1 with TRBJ1-1; possibly TRBD1 for D (6 bases). This CDR3 has 12 residues. The V end was cut by 6 bases, the J end by 4 bases, with 12 bases between. The germline V gene encodes CDR1 SQVTM and CDR2 ANQGSEA. CDR3 in DNA: TGCAGCGTAACCGACAGGTTCACTGAAGCTTTCTTT. Protein sequence: CSVTDRFTEAFF. The complete variable domain, with remaining parts taken from reference TRBV29-1 and TRBJ1-1, reads SAVISQKPSRDICQRGTSLTIQCQVDSQVTMMFWYRQQPGQSLTLIATANQGSEATYESGFVIDKFPISRPNLTFSTLTVSNMSPEDSSIYLCSVTDRFTEAFFGQGTRLTVV.

The chain couples TRBV29-1 to TRBJ2-7; 13 bases agree with TRBD2. This CDR3 has 13 amino acids. CDR1 is SQVTM and CDR2 is ANQGSEA in the germline V gene. Trimming removed 6 bases from V and 7 bases from J; junction bases left unmatched: 6. The CDR3 region is CSVGLAGAGEQYF. In nucleotides, the CDR3 is TGCAGCGTCGGACTAGCGGGAGCCGGGGAGCAGTACTTC.

V gene TRBV5-4 combines with J gene TRBJ1-4, with D maybe TRBD1 (5 bases). Germline V gives CDR1 SGHNT, CDR2 YYREEE (reference sequence). With 3 bases removed from V and 8 bases from J, the gap between germline ends came to 8 bases. The CDR3 is made up of 12 amino acids. The CDR3 DNA sequence: TGTGCCAGCAGCTCCCGGGGGGAAAAACTGTTTTTT. This gives the protein CASSSRGEKLFF.